Listed below are T cell receptor beta chains from one sample, sequenced in a study of T cell repertoires in cytomegalovirus infection. TCRdb reanalysed the reads using MiXCR and keeps one entry per CDR3 protein. In the table there are 150,000 to 200,000 distinct CDR3 sequences, nearly 9.5% of which are singletons. Sequencing was carried out using PBMCs. Every receptor here comes from a human donor in good health (CMV status not recorded). Some clones in this sample may be carry-over from other donors' samples. CDR3s include the opening cysteine and the closing phenylalanine or tryptophan. The order of the fields is V gene, J gene, clone size, D gene, CDR3 protein, CDR3 DNA. D genes are given only for firm matches. A clone size is listed for some rows: how often the clone was seen (once, few, many), or a class if it is expanded.

v_gene: TRBV7-3
j_gene: TRBJ1-1
abundance: many
d_gene: -
CDR3aa: CASSLKAGWAEAFF
CDR3nt: TGTGCCAGCAGCTTAAAAGCAGGGTGGGCTGAAGCTTTCTTT

v_gene: TRBV29-1
j_gene: TRBJ1-2
abundance: many
d_gene: -
CDR3aa: CSVVGYLDTGGGYTF
CDR3nt: TGCAGCGTTGTAGGGTATTTGGACACCGGTGGCGGCTACACCTTC

v_gene: TRBV7-8
j_gene: TRBJ2-7
abundance: many
d_gene: TRBD1
CDR3aa: CASSLAEDRGTYEQYF
CDR3nt: TGTGCCAGCAGCTTAGCCGAAGACAGGGGCACCTACGAGCAGTACTTC

v_gene: TRBV30
j_gene: TRBJ1-1
abundance: few
d_gene: -
CDR3aa: CAWRRTPPINTEAFF
CDR3nt: TGTGCCTGGAGGCGGACACCGCCAATTAACACTGAAGCTTTCTTT

v_gene: TRBV7-2
j_gene: TRBJ2-1
abundance: many
d_gene: -
CDR3aa: CASSLMVASYNEQFF
CDR3nt: TGTGCCAGCAGCTTAATGGTAGCGTCTTACAATGAGCAGTTCTTC

v_gene: TRBV7-9
j_gene: TRBJ2-1
abundance: few
d_gene: -
CDR3aa: CASSQGLVLTYNEQFF
CDR3nt: TGTGCCAGCAGCCAGGGCCTAGTTTTAACCTACAATGAGCAGTTCTTC

v_gene: TRBV5-1
j_gene: TRBJ2-7
abundance: -
d_gene: TRBD2
CDR3aa: CASSLEVRGGSYEQYF
CDR3nt: TGCGCCAGCAGCTTGGAGGTCCGGGGAGGGTCCTACGAGCAGTACTTC

v_gene: TRBV6-2/TRBV6-3
j_gene: TRBJ2-1
abundance: few
d_gene: TRBD1
CDR3aa: CASRNPGTGGIEQFF
CDR3nt: TGTGCCAGCAGGAACCCCGGGACAGGGGGGATTGAGCAGTTCTTC

v_gene: TRBV5-1
j_gene: TRBJ2-3
abundance: -
d_gene: TRBD2
CDR3aa: CASSLFGGSGDTQYF
CDR3nt: TGCGCCAGCAGCTTGTTTGGCGGGAGTGGAGATACGCAGTATTTT

v_gene: TRBV7-2
j_gene: TRBJ2-7
abundance: many
d_gene: -
CDR3aa: CASSPTGRTLDEQYF
CDR3nt: TGTGCCAGCAGCCCCACGGGACGGACCCTCGACGAGCAGTACTTC

v_gene: TRBV6-2/TRBV6-3
j_gene: TRBJ1-1
abundance: -
d_gene: -
CDR3aa: CASFGGGKNTEAFF
CDR3nt: TGTGCCAGCTTTGGTGGGGGGAAGAACACTGAAGCTTTCTTT

v_gene: TRBV12-3/TRBV12-4
j_gene: TRBJ1-1
abundance: many
d_gene: -
CDR3aa: CASSFSQVGTEAFF
CDR3nt: TGTGCCAGCAGTTTCAGTCAGGTAGGCACTGAAGCTTTCTTT

v_gene: TRBV6-1
j_gene: TRBJ1-1
abundance: many
d_gene: -
CDR3aa: CASQYGATEAFF
CDR3nt: TGTGCCAGCCAGTATGGGGCGACTGAAGCTTTCTTT

v_gene: TRBV2
j_gene: TRBJ2-1
abundance: -
d_gene: -
CDR3aa: CASSRAWEPFF
CDR3nt: TGTGCCAGCAGCCGGGCCTGGGAACCTTTTTTC

v_gene: TRBV28
j_gene: TRBJ1-5
abundance: few
d_gene: -
CDR3aa: CASSELWGVQLNQPQHF
CDR3nt: TGTGCCAGCAGTGAGCTGTGGGGGGTTCAGCTCAATCAGCCCCAGCATTTT

v_gene: TRBV7-9
j_gene: TRBJ1-5
abundance: -
d_gene: -
CDR3aa: CASSGNREGRNQPQHF
CDR3nt: TGTGCCAGCAGCGGAAACAGGGAAGGGAGGAATCAGCCCCAGCATTTT

v_gene: TRBV27
j_gene: TRBJ2-1
abundance: -
d_gene: TRBD2
CDR3aa: CASSLGTRDYNEQFF
CDR3nt: TGTGCCAGCAGTTTAGGGACTAGGGACTACAATGAGCAGTTCTTC